A selection of T cell receptor beta chains follows, all from one sample in a study of cytomegalovirus exposure and HLA in healthy donors. Profiled with immunoSEQ multiplex PCR; TCRdb holds only in-frame clones, not every one. Of some 140,000 clones listed, around nine tenths were seen once; the top ten hold approximately 4.7%. Sequencing input: PBMCs. The receptors derive from a woman between 25 and 40 years old in good health and CMV-seronegative. CDR3s leave out the opening cysteine and the closing phenylalanine or tryptophan. Only part of the rows carry a size: once, few, many, or a class if the clone is expanded.

j_call,clone_size,v_call,cdr3_aa
TRBJ1-1,-,TRBV6-5,ASSNRGLQAF
TRBJ2-1,-,TRBV9,ASSGGPNEQF
TRBJ1-1,-,TRBV2,ASRPHGGEAF
TRBJ2-3,-,TRBV2,ASSFSTDTQY
-,-,TRBV30,AWEEGGEQY
TRBJ2-3,once,TRBV5-1,ASSSGTGGSSTDTQY
TRBJ1-2,-,TRBV28,ASRPGTGYGYT
TRBJ2-5,once,TRBV5-1,ASSLARGGQETQY
TRBJ2-7,-,TRBV30,ACGTSGPYEQY
TRBJ1-2,-,TRBV19,ASSMVSVAAVGYT
TRBJ2-4,-,TRBV5-1,ASSSDSKNIQY
TRBJ1-1,-,TRBV7-9,ASASQGANTEAF
TRBJ2-2,-,TRBV15,ATSRPGTGELF
TRBJ1-2,-,TRBV28,ASSPDRTGWYGYT
TRBJ2-3,once,TRBV9,ASSVGLAGNTDTQY